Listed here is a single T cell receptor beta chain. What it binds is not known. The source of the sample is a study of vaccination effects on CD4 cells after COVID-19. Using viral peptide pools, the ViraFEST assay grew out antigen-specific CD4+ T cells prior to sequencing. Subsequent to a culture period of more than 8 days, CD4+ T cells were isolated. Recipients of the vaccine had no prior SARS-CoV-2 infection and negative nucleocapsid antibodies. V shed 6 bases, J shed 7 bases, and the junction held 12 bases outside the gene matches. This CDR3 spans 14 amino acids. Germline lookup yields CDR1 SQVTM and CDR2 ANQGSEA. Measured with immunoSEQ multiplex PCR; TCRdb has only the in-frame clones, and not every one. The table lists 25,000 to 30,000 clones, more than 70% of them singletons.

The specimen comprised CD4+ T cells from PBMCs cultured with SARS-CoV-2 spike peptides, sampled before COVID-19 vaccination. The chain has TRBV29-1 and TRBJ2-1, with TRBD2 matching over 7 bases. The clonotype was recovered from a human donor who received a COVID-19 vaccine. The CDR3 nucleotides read TGCAGCGTGGGGGGGTCAGGGTCGTGGAATGAGCAGTTCTTC. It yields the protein CSVGGSGSWNEQFF.